The clone carrying this T cell receptor beta chain was seen a handful of times. V gave up 0 bases and J gave up 4 bases; unmatched junction bases: 8. CDR3 length: 17 residues. Looked up from germline, CDR1 is SQVTM and CDR2 is ANQGSEA. The data stem from a study of CD8+ T cells in alopecia areata. Study-wide context: The tofacitinib course ran for 6 to 18 months and was followed by 6 months off drug.

Stated treatment: oral pan-JAK inhibitor, 5-10 mg twice daily. The researchers isolated CD4+ and CD8+ T cells from PBMCs by sorting. Extracted from the samples, RNA was reverse transcribed into cDNA to serve as the sequencing template. Clones were sequenced by immunoSEQ multiplex PCR, and TCRdb holds only the in-frame ones, with some missing. The table shows 130,000 or so clones, with about 86% occurring only once. The source was CD8+ T cells sorted from blood, collected at week 4, from a patient treated with tofacitinib. The TCR comes from a human donor with alopecia areata. The chain joins TRBV29-1 to TRBJ2-5; 13 positions match TRBD2. As DNA, the CDR3 is TGCAGCGTTGAAGACAGGACTAGCGGGAGCGGAGTAGAGACCCAGTACTTC. It yields the protein CSVEDRTSGSGVETQYF.